A selection of T cell receptor beta chains follows, all from one sample in a study of T-cell memory formation after mild COVID-19. TCRdb redid the calling of the 5' RACE reads with MiXCR, one entry per CDR3 protein. This sample carries roughly 480,000 distinct CDR3 sequences, around a quarter of them seen once, and the ten largest clones take around 13%. The sample was PBMCs or a T cell subset sorted from them (not recorded which). These receptors were collected from an adult woman who had mild COVID-19 (a few samples of this study predate the infection). Cell type and time point are not known. The CDR3 runs from the conserved cysteine through the conserved F or W. A D gene is named only where the DNA matches it firmly. The size field is filled for only some rows; it gives once, few, many or a size class.

few	TRBD2	TRBJ2-1	TRBV7-8	CASRPGFGGKNNEQFF	TGTGCCAGCAGACCAGGGTTCGGGGGGAAAAACAATGAGCAGTTCTTC
few	.	TRBJ2-5	TRBV24-1	CATSVSGEETQYF	TGTGCCACCAGTGTCTCCGGGGAAGAGACCCAGTACTTC
few	.	TRBJ2-7	TRBV5-6	CASSFRGSLEQYF	TGTGCCAGCAGCTTCCGCGGTTCCCTCGAGCAGTACTTC
.	TRBD1	TRBJ1-1	TRBV7-8	CASSARQGAPEAFF	TGTGCCAGCAGCGCTAGACAGGGGGCGCCTGAAGCTTTCTTT
.	.	TRBJ1-1	TRBV4-1	CASSQDRQIEAFF	TGCGCCAGCAGCCAAGACCGGCAGATTGAAGCTTTCTTT
.	TRBD1	TRBJ2-3	TRBV10-3	CAISGGQGTDTQYF	TGTGCCATCTCAGGGGGTCAGGGCACAGATACGCAGTATTTT
few	.	TRBJ1-3	TRBV3-1	CANWGLAGNTIYF	TGTGCCAACTGGGGGTTGGCTGGAAACACCATATATTTT
.	.	TRBJ2-1	TRBV30	CAWKRTSGANEQFF	TGTGCCTGGAAAAGGACCAGTGGGGCCAATGAGCAGTTCTTC
few	TRBD2	TRBJ2-3	TRBV9	CASSAEISGGTTDTQYF	TGTGCCAGCAGCGCTGAGATTAGCGGGGGGACGACAGATACGCAGTATTTT
.	.	TRBJ2-1	TRBV21-1	CASISSGGETVNEQFF	TGTGCCAGCATCTCTAGCGGGGGTGAAACAGTGAATGAGCAGTTCTTC
.	.	TRBJ1-1	TRBV6-5	CASSLNGPTSEAFF	TGTGCCAGCAGCCTAAATGGGCCTACCTCCGAAGCTTTCTTT
many	.	TRBJ2-7	TRBV12-3/TRBV12-4	CASSRGLPYEQYF	TGTGCCAGCAGTCGTGGACTACCGTACGAGCAGTACTTC
once	TRBD2	TRBJ2-7	TRBV2	CASVNERGLGYEQYF	TGTGCCAGCGTGAACGAAAGGGGACTAGGGTACGAGCAGTACTTC
.	TRBD1	TRBJ1-2	TRBV5-4	CASTGWDGTDYGYTF	TGTGCCAGCACAGGTTGGGACGGGACAGATTATGGCTACACCTTC
many	TRBD2	TRBJ2-1	TRBV6-2/TRBV6-3	CASRTVGLANYNEQFF	TGTGCCAGCAGAACGGTGGGACTAGCGAACTACAATGAGCAGTTCTTC
.	.	TRBJ2-7	TRBV5-1	CASSLVEDTYEQYF	TGCGCCAGCAGCTTGGTCGAAGATACCTACGAGCAGTACTTC
few	.	TRBJ2-1	TRBV4-1	CASSLVAQSYNEQFF	TGCGCCAGCAGCCTGGTAGCTCAGTCCTACAATGAGCAGTTCTTC
.	.	TRBJ2-1	TRBV9	CASSGNRDLQFF	TGTGCCAGCAGCGGAAACAGGGATTTGCAGTTCTTC
few	.	TRBJ2-1	TRBV21-1	CASSKEGTSGRPYNEQFF	TGTGCCAGCAGCAAAGAAGGGACTAGCGGGCGTCCCTACAATGAGCAGTTCTTC
few	.	TRBJ1-5	TRBV7-2	CASSAAGGQPQHF	TGTGCCAGCAGCGCCGCAGGAGGACAGCCCCAGCATTTT
.	.	TRBJ2-3	TRBV5-1	CASSIASPGTQYF	TGCGCCAGCAGCATAGCCTCGCCAGGTACGCAGTATTTT
.	TRBD1	TRBJ2-7	TRBV6-1	CASGTGRVYEQYF	TGTGCCAGCGGGACAGGGAGGGTCTACGAGCAGTACTTC
many	.	TRBJ2-1	TRBV12-3/TRBV12-4	CASSLGTPDEQFF	TGTGCCAGCAGTTTAGGTACCCCGGATGAGCAGTTCTTC
.	.	TRBJ1-2	TRBV18	CASSPNLQINYGYTF	TGTGCCAGCTCACCCAATCTTCAGATTAACTATGGCTACACCTTC
few	TRBD1	TRBJ1-1	TRBV6-5	CASIRQGANEAFF	TGTGCCAGCATTAGACAGGGGGCGAATGAAGCTTTCTTT
.	TRBD2	TRBJ2-2	TRBV7-2	CASSLEAGEVGELFF	TGTGCCAGCAGCTTAGAGGCGGGAGAGGTCGGGGAGCTGTTTTTT
.	.	TRBJ1-1	TRBV5-1	CASSYGTENTEAFF	TGCGCCAGCAGCTATGGTACAGAGAACACTGAAGCTTTCTTT
.	TRBD2	TRBJ2-5	TRBV10-2	CASNKGLAGGLGETQYF	TGCGCCAGCAATAAGGGACTAGCGGGAGGGCTTGGAGAGACCCAGTACTTC
.	.	TRBJ1-4	TRBV5-1	CASSWKPGSNEKLFF	TGCGCCAGCAGCTGGAAACCGGGGTCTAATGAAAAACTGTTTTTT
.	.	TRBJ2-5	TRBV7-9	CASSLVPAVQGTQYF	TGTGCCAGCAGCTTAGTCCCTGCTGTTCAGGGGACCCAGTACTTC
.	.	TRBJ2-4	TRBV10-3	CAISETDSFLAKNIQYF	TGTGCCATCAGTGAAACAGACAGTTTTCTAGCCAAAAACATTCAGTACTTC
few	.	TRBJ2-5	TRBV2	CASSSSRGETQYF	TGTGCCAGCAGCTCCAGCAGGGGTGAGACCCAGTACTTC
few	TRBD2	TRBJ2-7	TRBV6-5	CASSGTSLSYEQYF	TGTGCCAGCAGCGGGACTAGTTTATCCTACGAGCAGTACTTC
few	TRBD1	TRBJ2-1	TRBV12-3/TRBV12-4	CASSLSRGRFF	TGTGCCAGCAGTTTATCCAGGGGGCGGTTCTTC
.	.	TRBJ2-1	TRBV10-3	CAITAGSSYNEQFF	TGTGCCATCACGGCCGGAAGCTCCTACAATGAGCAGTTCTTC